These 2 T cell receptor beta chains were sequenced from one sample in a study of OX40 agonist ivuxolimab in advanced cancers. Preparation of the library involved the immunoSEQ multiplex PCR assay. In its TCRdb copy, this immuneACCESS table keeps in-frame sequences only and misses some clones. Where compared with another copy, unresolved V genes explain less than half of these, and the others have no known cause. The sample has 60,000 to 70,000 clones on record, 80% to 95% of them singletons. The ten largest clones add up to roughly 13% of the sample. Sample: CD4+ or CD8+ T cells sorted from blood, taken in a trial of the OX40 agonist ivuxolimab. Source of these receptors: an adult with an advanced solid tumor such as melanoma, head and neck, liver or kidney cancer.

In DNA, the CDR3 is TGTGCCAGCAGACACAAACCGGGCCTTTACTATGGCTACACCTTC. Encoded protein: CASRHKPGLYYGYTF. The V and J genes are TRBV6-1 and TRBJ1-2; no clear D. The CDR3 extends over 15 amino acids. Germline V gene lookup returns CDR1 MNHNS and CDR2 SASEGT. Deletions cut 6 bases from V and 3 bases from J, with 17 bases between.

In this sample, this clone is medium-sized (0.01 to 0.1%). This sequence joins TRBV11-3 and TRBJ1-4; 9 bases map to TRBD1. The CDR3 has 14 amino acids. The germline gives CDR1 SGHNT, CDR2 YENEEA. Germline trimming cut 6 bases from V and 7 bases from J; bases unmatched to any gene: 6. The CDR3 DNA reads as TGTGCCAGCAGGTGGTCGACAGGGGGTGAAAAACTGTTTTTT. This sequence encodes CASRWSTGGEKLFF.